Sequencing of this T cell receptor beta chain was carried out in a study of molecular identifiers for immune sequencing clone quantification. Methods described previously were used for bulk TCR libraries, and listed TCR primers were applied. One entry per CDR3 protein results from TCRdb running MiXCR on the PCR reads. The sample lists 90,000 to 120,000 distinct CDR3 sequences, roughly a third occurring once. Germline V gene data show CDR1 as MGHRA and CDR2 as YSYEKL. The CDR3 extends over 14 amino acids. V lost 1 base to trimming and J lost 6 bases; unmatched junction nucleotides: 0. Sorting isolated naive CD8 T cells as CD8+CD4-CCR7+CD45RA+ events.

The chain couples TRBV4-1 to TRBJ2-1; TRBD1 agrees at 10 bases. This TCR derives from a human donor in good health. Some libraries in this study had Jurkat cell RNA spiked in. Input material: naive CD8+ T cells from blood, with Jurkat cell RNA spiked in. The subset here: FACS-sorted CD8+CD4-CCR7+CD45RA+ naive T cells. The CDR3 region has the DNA TGCGCCAGCAGCCAAGGGACAGGGGGCAATGAGCAGTTCTTC. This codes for CASSQGTGGNEQFF.